A single sample gave rise to the 27 T cell receptor beta chains below, sequenced in a study of T-cell memory formation after mild COVID-19 (dated by TCRdb to the early 2020s). The receptor library was made with 5' RACE. Sequenced using an Illumina NovaSeq 6000. The raw public data were reprocessed by TCRdb itself: fastp quality trimming at Q25, MiXCR clonotype calling, in-frame beta chains only. One record per CDR3 amino acid sequence lists the most common genes and DNA. The sample yields fewer than 140,000 distinct CDR3 sequences; 9.5% to 15% were counted once. Together, the top ten hold approximately 30% of the sample. Sequencing input: PBMCs or a T cell subset sorted from them (not recorded which). These receptor sequences come from an adult woman who had mild COVID-19 (a few samples of this study predate the infection). The sample titles of this study are shuffled in the database, so cell type and time point are left out; the donor was told from shared clones.

The V gene is TRBV4-1, the J gene TRBJ2-2, with 7 bases lining up with TRBD1. The trim removed 4 bases at V and 10 bases at J, leaving 3 bases unmatched. This CDR3 has 12 residues. Germline CDR1 reads MGHRA; CDR2 reads YSYEKL. CDR3 loop: CASSRGQEELFF. The CDR3 bases are TGCGCCAGCAGCCGCGGACAGGAGGAGCTGTTTTTT.

The CDR3 bases are TGTGCCAGCAGCTTAAGGCTAGCGGGAGGGGCCTACAATGAGCAGTTCTTC. Translating gives CASSLRLAGGAYNEQFF. This rearrangement joins TRBV13 to TRBJ2-1; 12 bases are shared with TRBD2. The length of the CDR3 is 17 residues. Germline CDR1 is PRHDT and CDR2 is FYEKMQ (reference sequence). Trimming at V came to 2 bases and at J to 2 bases, leaving 4 bases not matched to a gene.

This clonotype was counted a few times. The J gene is TRBJ2-7, the V gene TRBV4-2; D possibly corresponds to TRBD1 (6 bases). Germline V gene lookup returns CDR1 LGHNA and CDR2 YNFKEQ. The CDR3 covers 15 residues. The V end was cut by 1 base, the J end by 5 bases, with 15 bases between. The DNA for the CDR3 is TGTGCCAGCAGCCAAGCTGGGGGCGCGAGCCACGAGCAGTACTTC. It encodes CASSQAGGASHEQYF.

This clonotype was observed many times. V is TRBV29-1 and J is TRBJ2-7, with 8 bases aligning to TRBD2. The junction had 0 bases not matched to a gene; V was cut back by 3 bases and J by 2 bases. The germline V gene has CDR1 SQVTM and CDR2 ANQGSEA. The CDR3 sequence is 12 residues long. CDR3 bases: TGCAGCGTTGAGACTAGCGCCTACGAGCAGTACTTC. Protein sequence: CSVETSAYEQYF.

This rearrangement joins TRBV7-3 to TRBJ2-5; TRBD2 might be the D (6 bases). V lost 1 base to trimming and J lost 0 bases, with 9 bases between them. CDR1 is SGHTA, CDR2 FQGTGA, per germline. This CDR3 has 15 residues. The CDR3 here is CASSLNGGDQETQYF. In DNA, the CDR3 is TGTGCCAGCAGCTTAAACGGCGGGGACCAAGAGACCCAGTACTTC.

In its sample, this clonotype was seen many times. The chain uses TRBV6-5 and TRBJ2-7; D possibly matches TRBD1 or TRBD2 (6 bases each). Germline-derived CDR1 and CDR2 are MNHEY and SVGAGI. Trimming pared 1 base from V and 0 bases from J, leaving 13 bases between. This CDR3 contains 16 residues. CDR3 in DNA: TGTGCCAGCAGTTACTTTCGGGGGCCAAACTCCTACGAGCAGTACTTC. Translated, it gives CASSYFRGPNSYEQYF.

This clonotype was found a few times. The rearrangement uses TRBV9 and TRBJ2-7; 11 bases match TRBD1. This CDR3 spans 15 amino acids. Unmatched junction bases numbered 1, after V lost 0 bases and J lost 2 bases. CDR1 and CDR2 from the germline V gene are SGDLS and YYNGEE. CDR3 DNA sequence: TGTGCCAGCAGCGTAGAGGGACAGGGGGCCTACGAGCAGTACTTC. Amino acids: CASSVEGQGAYEQYF.

The V gene is TRBV5-4, the J gene TRBJ1-1; TRBD1 might be the D (5 bases). The CDR3 is 13 residues long. CDR1 and CDR2 from the germline V gene are SGHNT and YYREEE (reference sequence). Trimming removed 4 bases at V and 4 bases at J, with 11 bases between. CDR3 in amino acids: CASSRTIGTEAFF. As DNA, the CDR3 is TGTGCCAGCAGCAGGACAATCGGCACTGAAGCTTTCTTT.

The chain links TRBV7-9 to TRBJ2-5; 10 nucleotides agree with TRBD2. CDR3 size: 14 residues. With 6 bases clipped from V and 5 bases from J, the junction kept 6 bases outside the gene matches. In germline, CDR1 is SEHNR, CDR2 FQNEAQ (reference sequence). The CDR3 protein is CASRGSSGSETQYF. Written as DNA, the CDR3 is TGTGCCAGCAGAGGGTCTAGCGGGAGTGAGACCCAGTACTTC.

This clonotype was counted once. The chain is built from TRBV6-5 and TRBJ2-1; tentatively, D is TRBD2 (6 bases). The germline V and J ends were trimmed by 2 bases and 0 bases, with 11 bases remaining between them. The germline gives CDR1 MNHEY, CDR2 SVGAGI. The CDR3 is made up of 16 amino acids. The CDR3 sequence is CASSYASEGSYNEQFF. The CDR3, as DNA: TGTGCCAGCAGTTACGCTAGCGAGGGCTCCTACAATGAGCAGTTCTTC.

The rearrangement links TRBV15 to TRBJ1-4, with D possibly TRBD1 on 5 matching bases. Trimming removed 0 bases at V and 10 bases at J, with 24 bases between. The CDR3 has 18 amino acids. Germline V gives CDR1 LNHNV, CDR2 YYDKDF (reference sequence). CDR3 DNA sequence: TGTGCCACCAGCAGAGATGTGGGGGATCTCGCCGGGGGTGGAAAACTGTTTTTT. It specifies CATSRDVGDLAGGGKLFF.

This clonotype was counted a few times. The chain links TRBV11-2 to TRBJ2-3; 7 nucleotides line up with TRBD2. This CDR3 comprises 15 residues. The germline gives CDR1 SGHAT, CDR2 FQNNGV. With V trimmed by 3 bases and J by 4 bases, 7 bases remained unmatched. The CDR3 sequence is CASSFGGSSADTQYF. In DNA, the CDR3 is TGTGCCAGCAGCTTCGGCGGGAGCTCCGCAGATACGCAGTATTTT.

At least ten counts were recorded for this clonotype. J is TRBJ1-5 and V is TRBV7-9, with D possibly matching TRBD1 (5 bases). Trimming removed 5 bases at V and 3 bases at J, with 8 bases between. From germline, CDR1 is SEHNR and CDR2 FQNEAQ (reference sequence). CDR3 length equals 13 residues. CDR3 DNA sequence: TGTGCCAGCAGCCCAGGGTACAATCAGCCCCAGCATTTT. This encodes CASSPGYNQPQHF.

There are a few counts of this clonotype. This chain joins TRBV11-3 and TRBJ2-1, with TRBD2 identical over 9 bases. V lost 0 bases to trimming and J lost 2 bases; unmatched junction nucleotides: 5. The CDR3 has 17 amino acids. Germline CDR1 is SGHNT and CDR2 is YENEEA. This chain's CDR3 is CASSLDRLAGTYNEQFF. CDR3 bases: TGTGCCAGCAGCTTAGATCGGCTAGCGGGAACCTACAATGAGCAGTTCTTC.

The CDR3 loop reads CASSLSPNEQFF. The CDR3, as DNA: TGTGCCAGCAGTTTAAGCCCTAATGAGCAGTTCTTC. The chain joins TRBV12-3 or TRBV12-4 to TRBJ2-1; no clear D. The germline V and J ends were trimmed by 2 bases and 7 bases, with 6 bases remaining between them. CDR3 length: 12 amino acids.

The J gene is TRBJ2-1, the V gene TRBV14, with D unclear. Germline CDR1 and CDR2: SGHDN and FVKESK. The CDR3 runs 16 residues. Between the trimmed V and J ends, which lost 1 base and 0 bases, there was a span of 10 bases. Here the CDR3 DNA reads TGTGCCAGCAGCCAAGTATACGGTGTCTCCTACAATGAGCAGTTCTTC. Amino acids: CASSQVYGVSYNEQFF.

In its sample, this clonotype was seen a few times. The chain recombines TRBV4-1 with TRBJ2-7, with 7 bases aligning to TRBD2. V lost 3 bases and J lost 3; bases outside the gene matches: 8. The CDR3 totals 15 residues. The germline V gene encodes CDR1 MGHRA and CDR2 YSYEKL. The CDR3 reads CASSQVGGISYEQYF. The CDR3 coding sequence is TGCGCCAGCAGCCAGGTGGGGGGGATCAGCTACGAGCAGTACTTC.

The V and J genes are TRBV12-3 or TRBV12-4 and TRBJ1-5, with TRBD1 identical over 9 bases. V gave up 6 bases and J gave up 2 bases; unmatched junction bases: 2. CDR3 length equals 14 residues. The CDR3 region is CASSRTGGNQPQHF. CDR3 in DNA: TGTGCCAGCAGCCGGACAGGGGGCAATCAGCCCCAGCATTTT.

This sequence joins TRBV20-1 and TRBJ2-7, with D perhaps given as TRBD1 or TRBD2 (5 bases each). In germline, CDR1 is DFQATT, CDR2 SNEGSKA (reference sequence). V lost 0 bases, J lost 2 bases, and 17 bases lay in between. The CDR3 is made up of 16 amino acids. The CDR3 nucleotides read TGCAGTGCTAGAGATCAAGAGGGGACCCTACCCTACGAGCAGTACTTC. It is translated as CSARDQEGTLPYEQYF.

The rearrangement links TRBV2 to TRBJ1-1; a weak D match, TRBD1 (5 bases). The CDR3 spans 14 residues. The ends were cut back, 7 bases at V and 3 bases at J, with 15 bases in the middle. Per the germline V gene, CDR1 is SNHLY and CDR2 is FYNNEI. The CDR3 protein is CASIPGRGDTEAFF. CDR3 in DNA: TGTGCCAGCATCCCCGGACGGGGGGACACTGAAGCTTTCTTT.

The sample holds a few counts of this clonotype. The rearrangement joins TRBV29-1 to TRBJ2-7; TRBD1 might be the D (5 bases). The V gene's germline CDR1 is SQVTM and CDR2 ANQGSEA. Trimming took 6 bases from V and 0 from J, leaving 12 bases between them. The CDR3 covers 13 residues. The CDR3 DNA sequence: TGCAGCGTCCGTCAGGGAAACTCCTACGAGCAGTACTTC. Amino acid sequence: CSVRQGNSYEQYF.

This chain's CDR3 is CASSEQGSTEAFF. The CDR3 region has the DNA TGTGCCAGCAGCGAACAGGGAAGCACTGAAGCTTTCTTT. This sequence joins TRBV6-5 and TRBJ1-1; weak D call: TRBD1 (6 bases). In germline, CDR1 is MNHEY, CDR2 SVGAGI. V lost 6 bases and J 4 bases, leaving 12 bases between the germline ends. There are 13 residues in the CDR3.

This clonotype was counted ten times or more. This sequence joins TRBV5-1 and TRBJ2-3; D unresolved. The V gene's germline CDR1 is SGHRS and CDR2 YFSETQ. This CDR3 has 13 amino acids. Trimming left V 2 bases short and J 1 base short, with 5 bases between. The CDR3 spells CASSLHGTDTQYF. CDR3 DNA sequence: TGCGCCAGCAGCTTACACGGCACAGATACGCAGTATTTT.

The sample holds many counts of this clonotype. This chain connects TRBV4-2 to TRBJ1-2; no reliable D call. The V end lost 0 bases, the J end lost 0 bases, and 20 bases lay between the germline ends. CDR3 size: 19 residues. Germline CDR1 and CDR2: LGHNA and YNFKEQ. The CDR3 sequence is CASSQDAQMRPSPNYGYTF. CDR3 nucleotide sequence: TGTGCCAGCAGCCAAGATGCGCAGATGCGACCCTCCCCTAACTATGGCTACACCTTC.

The chain employs TRBV5-6 and TRBJ1-1, with D maybe TRBD1 (5 bases). Germline lookup yields CDR1 SGHDT and CDR2 YYEEEE. This CDR3 has 14 residues. V was clipped by 0 bases and J by 7 bases, with 13 bases between them. The CDR3 here is CASSLAQGYGEAFF. CDR3 sequence (DNA): TGTGCCAGCAGCTTGGCCCAGGGTTACGGTGAAGCTTTCTTT.

This clonotype came up many times. The rearrangement links TRBV5-1 to TRBJ2-3; D perhaps matches TRBD1 (5 bases). Germline CDR1 is SGHRS and CDR2 is YFSETQ. The CDR3 is 15 residues long. The V and J ends lost 0 bases and 2 bases respectively, with 10 bases between them. CDR3 sequence (DNA): TGCGCCAGCAGCTTGGTTCAGGGAAACACAGATACGCAGTATTTT. Translation: CASSLVQGNTDTQYF.

V usage is TRBV4-2 and J usage is TRBJ1-1; weak D call: TRBD1 (6 bases). Germline values: CDR1 LGHNA, CDR2 YNFKEQ. The CDR3 loop spans 17 amino acids. The V end lost 1 base, the J end lost 1 base, and 16 bases lay between the germline ends. The CDR3 nucleotides read TGTGCCAGCAGCCAAGGTCCGACGGGGGGGCGGAACACTGAAGCTTTCTTT. It specifies CASSQGPTGGRNTEAFF.